The clone carrying this T cell receptor (beta chain) was detected a few times. Its antigen is not identified. This entry comes from a study of T-cell memory formation after mild COVID-19. Broader study findings: The study found balanced CD4/CD8 in clones contracting day 15 to 85 and a CD4+ lean in later expanders.

TCRdb re-called the 5' RACE reads through MiXCR, storing one row per CDR3 protein. The sample consists of fewer than 550,000 distinct CDR3 sequences, over 15% of them appearing once. This CDR3 region has 13 residues. Trimming pared 7 bases from V and 0 bases from J, leaving 8 bases between. Per germline, CDR1 SGHVS and CDR2 FQNEAQ. J is TRBJ2-3 and V is TRBV7-8; D ambiguous. The sample comprised PBMCs or a T cell subset sorted from them (not recorded which). This clonotype was obtained from an adult woman who had mild COVID-19 (a few samples of this study predate the infection). Cell type and time point are not known. CDR3 in amino acids: CASTTHSTDTQYF. Here the CDR3 DNA reads TGTGCCAGCACCACCCACAGCACAGATACGCAGTATTTT. Filled out from reference TRBV7-8 and TRBJ2-3, the complete variable domain reads GAGVSQSPRYKVAKRGQDVALRCDPISGHVSLFWYQQALGQGPEFLTYFQNEAQLDKSGLPSDRFFAERPEGSVSTLKIQRTQQEDSAVYLCASTTHSTDTQYFGPGTRLTVL.